This T cell receptor beta chain was obtained from a study of blood T cells in healthy people across ages. The CDR3 spans 14 residues. CDR1 is MNHEY, CDR2 SVGAGI, per germline. V was pared by 10 bases and J by 13 bases, with 25 bases between. A minimum of 5 micrograms of total RNA was extracted per sample. Study-level findings and limits: Estimates based on one million T cells were treated as lower bounds. The study found more naive CD4+ cells and higher diversity in long-lived than aged donors.

A second roughly 6 to 12 cycle PCR used barcoded and J-beta primers. Every sample gave at least 2.5 million paired-end reads containing CDR3. TCRdb redid the calling of the 5' RACE reads with MiXCR, one entry per CDR3 protein. The sample yields 800,000 or so distinct CDR3 sequences, around two thirds seen once. About this clonotype itself: The antigen remains unidentified.

The receptor was derived from a man aged 25-40 years in good health. V and J are TRBV6-5 and TRBJ2-2; TRBD2 is a possible D gene (5 bases). Sequencing was carried out using blood. The CDR3 is CATTLYRAEDGLFF. CDR3 coding DNA: TGTGCCACTACCCTATATCGTGCGGAGGATGGGCTGTTTTTT.